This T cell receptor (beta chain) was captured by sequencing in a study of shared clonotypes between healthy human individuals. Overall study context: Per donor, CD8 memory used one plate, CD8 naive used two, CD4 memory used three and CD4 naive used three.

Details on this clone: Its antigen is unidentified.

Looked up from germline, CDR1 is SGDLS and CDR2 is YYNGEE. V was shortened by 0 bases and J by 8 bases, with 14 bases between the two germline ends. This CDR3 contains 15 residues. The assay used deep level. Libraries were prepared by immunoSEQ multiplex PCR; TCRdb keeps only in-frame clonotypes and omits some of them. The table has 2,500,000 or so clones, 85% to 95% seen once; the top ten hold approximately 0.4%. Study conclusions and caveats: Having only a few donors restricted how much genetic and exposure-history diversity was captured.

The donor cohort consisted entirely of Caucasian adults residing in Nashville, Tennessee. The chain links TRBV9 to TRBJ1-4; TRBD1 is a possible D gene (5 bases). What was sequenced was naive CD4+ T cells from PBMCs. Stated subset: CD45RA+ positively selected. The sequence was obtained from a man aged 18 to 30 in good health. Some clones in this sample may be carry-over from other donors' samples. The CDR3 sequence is CASSVGRASGEKLFF. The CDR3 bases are TGTGCCAGCAGCGTAGGCAGGGCGTCAGGGGAAAAACTGTTTTTT. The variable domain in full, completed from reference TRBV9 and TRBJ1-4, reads DSGVTQTPKHLITATGQRVTLRCSPRSGDLSVYWYQQSLDQGLQFLIQYYNGEERAKGNILERFSAQQFPDLHSELNLSSLELGDSALYFCASSVGRASGEKLFFGSGTQLSVL.